Presented here are 28 T cell receptor beta chains from one specimen sequenced in a study of shared clonotypes between healthy human individuals. The repertoire was sequenced with immunoSEQ multiplex PCR; TCRdb's copy has only in-frame clones and lacks some. The profile covers about half a million clones, with 70% to 80% appearing a single time and about 11% taken by the ten largest. The sample comprised PBMCs. The receptors come from a woman aged 40 to 49 in good health. Some clones in this sample may be carry-over from other donors' samples.

As regards this clone: Other nucleotide sequences from this sample produce the same CDR3. The J gene is TRBJ1-1, the V gene TRBV7-3, with D unresolved. Per germline, CDR1 SGHTA and CDR2 FQGTGA. CDR3 size: 15 residues. Trimming cost V 1 base and J 1 base, with 10 bases left between them. CDR3 sequence: CASSLIGGSNTEAFF. The CDR3 nucleotides are TGTGCCAGCAGCTTAATTGGCGGTTCGAACACTGAAGCTTTCTTT.

In this sample, this clone turned up once. The V and J genes are TRBV7-9 and TRBJ1-4; D might be TRBD1 (6 bases). The germline V gene has CDR1 SEHNR and CDR2 FQNEAQ (reference sequence). V lost 5 bases to trimming and J lost 6 bases, with 16 bases between them. This CDR3 is 15 amino acids long. The CDR3 protein is CASSRGGQRDEKLFF. CDR3 coding DNA: TGTGCCAGCAGCCGTGGGGGGCAGCGGGATGAAAAACTGTTTTTT. Looking up the rest from reference TRBV7-9 and TRBJ1-4 gives the full variable domain: DTGVSQNPRHKITKRGQNVTFRCDPISEHNRLYWYRQTLGQGPEFLTYFQNEAQLEKSRLLSDRFSAERPKGSFSTLEIQRTEQGDSAMYLCASSRGGQRDEKLFFGSGTQLSVL.

V usage is TRBV2 and J usage is TRBJ2-7; 10 bases map to TRBD2. The J segment lost 3 bases and the V segment lost 6 bases, leaving 5 bases of the junction unmatched. This CDR3 is built from 14 residues. The V gene's germline CDR1 is SNHLY and CDR2 FYNNEI. Here the CDR3 reads CASSGTSGIYEQYF. DNA for the CDR3: TGTGCCAGCAGCGGAACTAGCGGGATCTACGAGCAGTACTTC. The entire variable domain, with the rest obtained from reference TRBV2 and TRBJ2-7, is as follows: EPEVTQTPSHQVTQMGQEVILRCVPISNHLYFYWYRQILGQKVEFLVSFYNNEISEKSEIFDDQFSVERPDGSNFTLKIRSTKLEDSAMYFCASSGTSGIYEQYFGPGTRLTVT.

The genes are TRBV11-2 and TRBJ2-5; 12 bases are a match to TRBD2. CDR3 length: 16 amino acids. The germline gives CDR1 SGHAT, CDR2 FQNNGV. V shed 0 bases and J 4 bases; nucleotides not matched to a gene: 3. The chain's CDR3 is CASSLEVTSGRETQYF. Written as DNA, the CDR3 is TGTGCCAGCAGCTTAGAAGTGACTAGCGGGAGAGAGACCCAGTACTTC.

Concerning this clone: Other DNA variants within this sample encode the same CDR3. J is TRBJ1-2 and V is TRBV28; D possibly corresponds to TRBD1 (5 bases). The CDR3 consists of 12 residues. V dropped 1 base and J dropped 5 bases, with 5 bases sitting between them. Germline V gene sequence: CDR1 MDHEN, CDR2 SYDVKM. CDR3 in amino acids: CASSLSGYGYTF. CDR3 nucleotides: TGTGCCAGCAGTTTATCAGGGTATGGCTACACCTTC.

The J gene is TRBJ2-1, the V gene TRBV7-8; D not certain. Germline CDR1 reads SGHVS; CDR2 reads FQNEAQ. The V end was cut by 5 bases, the J end by 3 bases, with 11 bases between. The CDR3 is 14 amino acids. In DNA, the CDR3 is TGTGCCAGCAGCAACCGACTCCACTACAATGAGCAGTTCTTC. Protein sequence: CASSNRLHYNEQFF.

The CDR3 bases are TGTGCCAGCAGCTTATTGACGGGGAGCTCCTACGAGCAGTACTTC. This codes for CASSLLTGSSYEQYF. The rearrangement joins TRBV5-6 to TRBJ2-7, with D maybe TRBD2 (5 bases). Germline V gene lookup returns CDR1 SGHDT and CDR2 YYEEEE. The V and J ends lost 2 bases and 0 bases respectively, with 12 bases between them. This CDR3 is 15 amino acids long.

The chain uses TRBV19 and TRBJ1-4; D uncertain. Trimming stripped 7 bases from V and 0 bases from J, with 15 bases between. The CDR3 is made up of 16 amino acids. Germline CDR1 LNHDA, CDR2 SQIVND (reference sequence). CDR3 residues: CASMSPRGATNEKLFF. The CDR3 DNA sequence: TGTGCCAGTATGTCCCCACGGGGTGCAACTAATGAAAAACTGTTTTTT.

This chain links TRBV5-1 with TRBJ2-3, with D unclear. V was shortened by 2 bases and J by 3 bases, with 7 bases between the two germline ends. Germline CDR1 is SGHRS and CDR2 is YFSETQ. The CDR3 is 13 residues long. This chain's CDR3 is CASSFGETDTQYF. CDR3 coding DNA: TGCGCCAGCAGCTTTGGTGAAACAGATACGCAGTATTTT. Drawing the rest from reference TRBV5-1 and TRBJ2-3, the complete variable domain is KAGVTQTPRYLIKTRGQQVTLSCSPISGHRSVSWYQQTPGQGLQFLFEYFSETQRNKGNFPGRFSGRQFSNSRSEMNVSTLELGDSALYLCASSFGETDTQYFGPGTRLTVL.

The genes are TRBV28 and TRBJ2-1; 10 bases agree with TRBD2. The CDR3 is 16 amino acids. Trimming took 2 bases from V and 5 from J; bases not matched to a gene: 6. Germline V lookup: CDR1 MDHEN, CDR2 SYDVKM. As DNA, the CDR3 is TGTGCCAGCAGTTTAGGGCTAGCGGGAGTACACAATGAGCAGTTCTTC. Protein product: CASSLGLAGVHNEQFF.

In its sample, this clone was seen a few times. V gene TRBV5-1 combines with J gene TRBJ2-5, with D perhaps TRBD2 (5 bases). V dropped 0 bases and J dropped 4 bases, with 13 bases sitting between them. The CDR3 runs 15 residues. Germline V gives CDR1 SGHRS, CDR2 YFSETQ. In DNA, the CDR3 is TGCGCCAGCAGCTTGGGGGCGGGCCACGGAGAGACCCAGTACTTC. Its translation is CASSLGAGHGETQYF. Together with reference TRBV5-1 and TRBJ2-5, the CDR3 gives the full variable domain: KAGVTQTPRYLIKTRGQQVTLSCSPISGHRSVSWYQQTPGQGLQFLFEYFSETQRNKGNFPGRFSGRQFSNSRSEMNVSTLELGDSALYLCASSLGAGHGETQYFGPGTRLLVL.

The V gene is TRBV5-1, the J gene TRBJ2-7; the D gene could be TRBD1 or TRBD2 (6 bases each). The V gene's germline CDR1 is SGHRS and CDR2 YFSETQ. CDR3 length equals 15 residues. Between the trimmed V and J ends, which lost 0 bases and 3 bases, there was a span of 13 bases. The CDR3 reads CASSLGRDTLYEQYF. The CDR3 nucleotides are TGCGCCAGCAGCTTGGGGCGGGACACCCTCTACGAGCAGTACTTC.

The chain couples TRBV7-6 to TRBJ1-1, with 11 bases identical to TRBD1. The CDR3 runs to 18 residues. Germline lookup yields CDR1 SGHVS and CDR2 FNYEAQ. V lost 1 base to trimming and J lost 4 bases; unmatched junction nucleotides: 11. This chain's CDR3 is CASSLGDGWDRGGTEAFF. The CDR3 bases are TGTGCCAGCAGCTTAGGGGACGGTTGGGACAGGGGGGGCACTGAAGCTTTCTTT.

The rearrangement joins TRBV11-2 to TRBJ2-2; TRBD2 matches 10 bases. Germline values: CDR1 SGHAT, CDR2 FQNNGV. The CDR3 extends over 16 amino acids. With 5 bases clipped from V and 1 base from J, the junction kept 4 bases outside the gene matches. CDR3 protein: CASSPRTSGNTGELFF. CDR3 DNA: TGTGCCAGCAGCCCCCGGACTAGCGGGAACACCGGGGAGCTGTTTTTT.

The V gene is TRBV7-2, the J gene TRBJ2-5, with 13 bases matching TRBD2. Germline V gives CDR1 SGHTA, CDR2 FQGNSA. J gave up 5 bases and V 4 bases, and 7 bases lay outside the gene matches. The CDR3 sequence is 16 residues long. This CDR3 is CASSSGLAGSRETQYF. The CDR3 DNA sequence: TGTGCCAGCAGCTCGGGACTAGCGGGAAGTAGGGAGACCCAGTACTTC. Drawing the rest from reference TRBV7-2 and TRBJ2-5, the complete variable domain is GAGVSQSPSNKVTEKGKDVELRCDPISGHTALYWYRQSLGQGLEFLIYFQGNSAPDKSGLPSDRFSAERTGGSVSTLTIQRTQQEDSAVYLCASSSGLAGSRETQYFGPGTRLLVL.

The chain employs TRBV5-8 and TRBJ2-1; D unresolved. The CDR3 contains 13 residues. V lost 4 bases and J 14 bases, leaving 19 bases between the germline ends. Germline V gene sequence: CDR1 SGHTS, CDR2 YDEGEE. This chain's CDR3 is CASSGGVGFGKFF. The CDR3 bases are TGTGCCAGCAGCGGTGGGGTGGGGTTCGGAAAGTTCTTC.

The rearrangement joins TRBV30 to TRBJ2-1; TRBD2 aligns across 11 bases. CDR3 length equals 21 residues. With 3 bases clipped from V and 4 bases from J, the junction kept 23 bases outside the gene matches. CDR1 and CDR2 (germline): GTSNPN, SVGIG (reference sequence). The CDR3 sequence: CAWSGEPRLAGLHAYYNEQFF. The CDR3 nucleotides read TGTGCCTGGAGCGGAGAGCCGAGACTAGCGGGACTCCACGCGTATTACAATGAGCAGTTCTTC.

The V gene is TRBV2, the J gene TRBJ2-1; TRBD2 matches 9 bases. V dropped 7 bases and J dropped 8; count of bases not matched to a gene: 12. The germline V gene encodes CDR1 SNHLY and CDR2 FYNNEI. This CDR3 comprises 15 residues. CDR3 bases: TGTGCCAGCAATGGACTAAGCGGGAGGTTCGATGAGCAGTTCTTC. Translation gives CASNGLSGRFDEQFF.

The V and J genes are TRBV18 and TRBJ1-2, with D possibly matching TRBD1 (5 bases). The CDR3 consists of 15 residues. Germline lookup yields CDR1 KGHSH and CDR2 LQKENI. The V gene lost 3 bases and the J gene lost 5 bases, with 16 bases spanning the gap. Written as DNA, the CDR3 is TGTGCCAGCTCACCCGAGAGCGGGGCGGGATATGGCTACACCTTC. Translation: CASSPESGAGYGYTF. The full variable domain, with the rest looked up from reference TRBV18 and TRBJ1-2, is NAGVMQNPRHLVRRRGQEARLRCSPMKGHSHVYWYRQLPEEGLKFMVYLQKENIIDESGMPKERFSAEFPKEGPSILRIQQVVRGDSAAYFCASSPESGAGYGYTFGSGTRLTVV.

The J gene is TRBJ1-1, the V gene TRBV7-9; D might be TRBD1 (5 bases). CDR1 is SEHNR, CDR2 FQNEAQ, per germline (reference sequence). This CDR3 region has 14 residues. V lost 4 bases and J lost 0, with 9 bases in between. CDR3 sequence reads: CASSWSGMNTEAFF. CDR3 DNA: TGTGCCAGCAGCTGGTCAGGGATGAACACTGAAGCTTTCTTT. Full variable domain (missing parts from reference TRBV7-9 and TRBJ1-1): DTGVSQNPRHKITKRGQNVTFRCDPISEHNRLYWYRQTLGQGPEFLTYFQNEAQLEKSRLLSDRFSAERPKGSFSTLEIQRTEQGDSAMYLCASSWSGMNTEAFFGQGTRLTVV.

This chain uses TRBV5-1 with TRBJ1-2, with D tentatively TRBD1 (6 bases). CDR3 length equals 15 residues. V gave up 4 bases and J gave up 0 bases, with 13 bases separating them. Germline-derived CDR1 and CDR2 are SGHRS and YFSETQ. CDR3 sequence (DNA): TGCGCCAGCAGCCCCAACAGGGTTACTAACTATGGCTACACCTTC. It translates to CASSPNRVTNYGYTF.

The V call is TRBV11-1, the J call TRBJ2-3; D might be TRBD2 (6 bases). The V gene lost 3 bases and the J gene lost 0 bases, with 10 bases spanning the gap. This CDR3 is built from 15 residues. Germline V gene sequence: CDR1 SGHAT, CDR2 FQDESV (reference sequence). CDR3 in amino acids: CASSLSGTSTDTQYF. The DNA for the CDR3 is TGTGCCAGCAGCTTGTCCGGGACTAGCACAGATACGCAGTATTTT.

The chain recombines TRBV6-4 with TRBJ2-3, with D unclear. Germline V gives CDR1 MRHNA, CDR2 SNTAGT. There are 14 residues in the CDR3. Between the trimmed V and J ends, which lost 0 bases and 3 bases, there was a span of 7 bases. CDR3 loop: CASSDSFTTDTQYF. The DNA of the CDR3 is TGTGCCAGCAGTGACTCGTTCACTACAGATACGCAGTATTTT.

V and J are TRBV5-1 and TRBJ1-5, with D hard to call. Germline V gene lookup returns CDR1 SGHRS and CDR2 YFSETQ. The V and J ends lost 5 bases and 2 bases respectively, with 17 bases between them. CDR3 length: 16 residues. CDR3 in DNA: TGCGCCAGCAGACCGGGGTGGGGTTCGGGCAATCAGCCCCAGCATTTT. Its translation: CASRPGWGSGNQPQHF.

The rearrangement links TRBV5-4 to TRBJ2-7; D may be TRBD2 (6 bases). V was cut by 4 bases and J by 1 base, with 15 bases left in between. Germline CDR1 is SGHNT and CDR2 is YYREEE (reference sequence). This CDR3 region has 15 residues. The CDR3 loop is CASSATGSESYEQYF. DNA of the CDR3: TGTGCCAGCAGCGCTACCGGGAGCGAATCCTACGAGCAGTACTTC. The full variable domain, rest sourced from reference TRBV5-4 and TRBJ2-7, is ETGVTQSPTHLIKTRGQQVTLRCSSQSGHNTVSWYQQALGQGPQFIFQYYREEENGRGNFPPRFSGLQFPNYSSELNVNALELDDSALYLCASSATGSESYEQYFGPGTRLTVT.

V usage is TRBV5-6 and J usage is TRBJ2-3, with D perhaps given as TRBD1 or TRBD2 (5 bases each). Germline loops: CDR1 SGHDT, CDR2 YYEEEE. The CDR3 is made up of 13 amino acids. V was clipped by 7 bases and J by 6 bases, with 15 bases between them. The CDR3 loop reads CASRSGPLDTQYF. The DNA of the CDR3 is TGTGCCAGCCGCTCGGGACCCTTGGATACGCAGTATTTT.

The chain joins TRBV6-6 to TRBJ2-3; 11 bases line up with TRBD2. The CDR3 runs 16 residues. The germline V gene encodes CDR1 MNHNY and CDR2 SVGAGI (reference sequence). V dropped 5 bases and J dropped 2; count of bases not matched to a gene: 6. The CDR3 spells CASSIRTSGYTDTQYF. In DNA form, the CDR3 reads TGTGCCAGCAGTATAAGGACTAGCGGGTACACAGATACGCAGTATTTT.

This chain links TRBV19 with TRBJ1-5, with 8 bases matching TRBD1. Germline V gives CDR1 LNHDA, CDR2 SQIVND (reference sequence). This CDR3 region has 16 residues. With 7 bases clipped from V and 0 bases from J, the junction kept 8 bases outside the gene matches. CDR3 coding DNA: TGTGCCAGTATTAGGCAGGGGGCGTATAGCAATCAGCCCCAGCATTTT. Translation gives CASIRQGAYSNQPQHF.